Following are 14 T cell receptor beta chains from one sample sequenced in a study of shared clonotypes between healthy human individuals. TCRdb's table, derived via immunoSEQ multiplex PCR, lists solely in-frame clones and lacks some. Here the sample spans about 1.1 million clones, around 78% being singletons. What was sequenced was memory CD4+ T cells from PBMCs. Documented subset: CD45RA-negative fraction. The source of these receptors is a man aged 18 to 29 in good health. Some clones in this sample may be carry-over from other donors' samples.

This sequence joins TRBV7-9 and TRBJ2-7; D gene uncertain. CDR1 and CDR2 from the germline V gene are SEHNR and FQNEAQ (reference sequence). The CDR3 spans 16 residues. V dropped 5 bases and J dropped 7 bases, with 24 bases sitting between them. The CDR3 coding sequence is TGTGCCAGCAGCCGAGGTCCTTTGGGCTTTCAGAGGGAGCAGTACTTC. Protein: CASSRGPLGFQREQYF.

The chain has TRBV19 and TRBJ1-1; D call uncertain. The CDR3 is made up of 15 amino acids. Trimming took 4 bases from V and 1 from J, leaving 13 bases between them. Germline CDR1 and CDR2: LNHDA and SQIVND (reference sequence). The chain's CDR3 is CASSKLRTTNTEAFF. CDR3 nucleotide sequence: TGTGCCAGTAGTAAACTCAGGACTACGAACACTGAAGCTTTCTTT. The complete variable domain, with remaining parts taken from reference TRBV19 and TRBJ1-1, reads DGGITQSPKYLFRKEGQNVTLSCEQNLNHDAMYWYRQDPGQGLRLIYYSQIVNDFQKGDIAEGYSVSREKKESFPLTVTSAQKNPTAFYLCASSKLRTTNTEAFFGQGTRLTVV.

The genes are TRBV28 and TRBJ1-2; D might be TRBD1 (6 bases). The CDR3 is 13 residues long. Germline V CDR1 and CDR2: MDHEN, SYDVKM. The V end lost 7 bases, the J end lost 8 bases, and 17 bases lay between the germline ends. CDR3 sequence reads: CASTQKAGVGYTF. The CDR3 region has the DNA TGTGCCAGCACCCAAAAGGCAGGGGTGGGCTACACCTTC.

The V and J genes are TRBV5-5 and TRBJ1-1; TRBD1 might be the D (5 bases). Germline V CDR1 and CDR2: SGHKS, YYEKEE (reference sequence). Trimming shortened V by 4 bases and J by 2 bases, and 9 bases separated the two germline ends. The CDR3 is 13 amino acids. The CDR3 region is CASSRGSNTEAFF. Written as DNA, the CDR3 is TGTGCCAGCAGCAGGGGAAGCAACACTGAAGCTTTCTTT.

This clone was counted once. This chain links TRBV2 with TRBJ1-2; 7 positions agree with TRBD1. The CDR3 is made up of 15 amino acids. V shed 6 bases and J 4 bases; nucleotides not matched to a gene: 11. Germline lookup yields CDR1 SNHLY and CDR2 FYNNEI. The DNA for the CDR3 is TGTGCCAGCAGCGCTATACCGGGACAGATCTATGGCTACACCTTC. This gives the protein CASSAIPGQIYGYTF.

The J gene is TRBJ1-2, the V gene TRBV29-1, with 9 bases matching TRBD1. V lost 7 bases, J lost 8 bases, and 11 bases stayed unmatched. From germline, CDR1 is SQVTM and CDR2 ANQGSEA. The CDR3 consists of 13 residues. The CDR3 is CSAPLRTGAGYTF. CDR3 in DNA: TGCAGCGCCCCCCTTCGGACAGGGGCCGGCTACACCTTC.

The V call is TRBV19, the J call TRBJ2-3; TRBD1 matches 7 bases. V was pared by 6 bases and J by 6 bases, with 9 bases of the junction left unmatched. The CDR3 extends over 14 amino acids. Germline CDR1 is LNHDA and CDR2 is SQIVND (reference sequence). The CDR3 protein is CASRTNRGSDTQYF. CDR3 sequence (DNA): TGTGCCAGTAGGACGAACAGGGGTAGTGATACGCAGTATTTT.

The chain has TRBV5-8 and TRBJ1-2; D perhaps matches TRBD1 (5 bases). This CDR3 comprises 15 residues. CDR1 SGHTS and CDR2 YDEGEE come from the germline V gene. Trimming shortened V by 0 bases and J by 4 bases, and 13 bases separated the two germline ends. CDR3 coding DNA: TGTGCCAGCAGCTTGGTCAAGGGGTTAAGCTATGGCTACACCTTC. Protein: CASSLVKGLSYGYTF. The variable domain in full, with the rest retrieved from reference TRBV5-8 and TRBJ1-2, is EAGVTQSPTHLIKTRGQQATLRCSPISGHTSVYWYQQALGLGLQFLLWYDEGEERNRGNFPPRFSGRQFPNYSSELNVNALELEDSALYLCASSLVKGLSYGYTFGSGTRLTVV.

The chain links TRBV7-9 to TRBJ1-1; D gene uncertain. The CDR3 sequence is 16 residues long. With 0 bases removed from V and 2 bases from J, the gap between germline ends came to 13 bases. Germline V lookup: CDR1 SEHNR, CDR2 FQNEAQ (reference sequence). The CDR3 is CASSLARDPTNTEAFF. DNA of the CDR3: TGTGCCAGCAGCTTAGCCCGAGACCCTACTAACACTGAAGCTTTCTTT.

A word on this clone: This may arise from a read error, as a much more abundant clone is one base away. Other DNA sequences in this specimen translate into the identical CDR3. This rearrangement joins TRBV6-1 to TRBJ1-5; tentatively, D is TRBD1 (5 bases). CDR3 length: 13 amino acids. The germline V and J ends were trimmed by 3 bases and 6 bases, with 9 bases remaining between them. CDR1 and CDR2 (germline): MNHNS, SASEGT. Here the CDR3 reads CASSEGGGQPQHF. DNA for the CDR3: TGTGCCAGCAGTGAGGGGGGGGGTCAGCCCCAGCATTTT.

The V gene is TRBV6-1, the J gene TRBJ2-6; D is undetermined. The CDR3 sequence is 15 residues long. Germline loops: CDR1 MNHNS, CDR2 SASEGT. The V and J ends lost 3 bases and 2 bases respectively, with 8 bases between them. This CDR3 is CASSDLVTGANVLTF. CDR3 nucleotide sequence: TGTGCCAGCAGTGACTTGGTTACTGGGGCCAACGTCCTGACTTTC.

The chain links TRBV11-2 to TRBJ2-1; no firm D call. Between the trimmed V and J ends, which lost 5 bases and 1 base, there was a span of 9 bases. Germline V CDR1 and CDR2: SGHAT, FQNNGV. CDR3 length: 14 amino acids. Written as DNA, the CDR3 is TGTGCCAGCAGCCCAAGAGGTTCCTACAATGAGCAGTTCTTC. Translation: CASSPRGSYNEQFF.

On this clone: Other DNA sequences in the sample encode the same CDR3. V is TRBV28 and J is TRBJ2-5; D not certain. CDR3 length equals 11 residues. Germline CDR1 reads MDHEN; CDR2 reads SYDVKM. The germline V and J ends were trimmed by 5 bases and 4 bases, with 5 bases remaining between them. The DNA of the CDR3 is TGTGCCAGCAGTCTCAGAGAGACCCAGTACTTC. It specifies CASSLRETQYF. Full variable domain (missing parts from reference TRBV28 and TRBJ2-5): DVKVTQSSRYLVKRTGEKVFLECVQDMDHENMFWYRQDPGLGLRLIYFSYDVKMKEKGDIPEGYSVSREKKERFSLILESASTNQTSMYLCASSLRETQYFGPGTRLLVL.

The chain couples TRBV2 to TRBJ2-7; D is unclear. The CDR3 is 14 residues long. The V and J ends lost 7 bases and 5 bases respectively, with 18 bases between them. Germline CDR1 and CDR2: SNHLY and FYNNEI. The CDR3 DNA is TGTGCCAGCACCCTGGTCGGACGAACCAACGAGCAGTACTTC. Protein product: CASTLVGRTNEQYF.